The subject of this entry is one T cell receptor beta chain. TCRdb keeps only in-frame clones here, not all; method: immunoSEQ multiplex PCR. The table includes around 60,000 clones, about 90% detected once. CDR3 length equals 15 residues. From germline, CDR1 is SGHTA and CDR2 FQGNSA. V was cut by 3 bases and J by 5 bases, with 15 bases left in between. This specimen comes from a study of T cell changes during pregnancy in multiple sclerosis. The sequence came from a female donor in good health, enrolled as a control in a pregnancy study. The J gene is TRBJ2-3, the V gene TRBV7-2, with a possible D match to TRBD2 (7 bases). The specimen was peripheral blood, collected in the third trimester of pregnancy. This CDR3 is CASSFPRGAEDTQYF. The CDR3 region has the DNA TGTGCCAGCAGCTTCCCCCGGGGGGCGGAAGATACGCAGTATTTT.